The 19 T cell receptor beta chains in this list originate from one sample, sequenced in a study of T-cell reconstitution after alpha-beta-depleted transplantation in children. Preparation of the TCRbeta library was carried out with unique molecular identifiers. TCRdb reprocessed the PCR reads via MiXCR and lists one record per CDR3 protein. The repertoire includes roughly 300,000 distinct CDR3 sequences, around 9.6% of them detected once, and around 9.1% sits in the top ten. Sequencing was performed on PBMCs from the stem cell graft donor, taken from the stem cell graft. The origin of the receptors is a human donor who donated a stem cell graft to a child with SCID.

The chain has TRBV10-3 and TRBJ2-3; TRBD2 might be the D (6 bases). The CDR3 has 17 residues. CDR1 is ENHRY and CDR2 is SYGVKD in the germline V gene. Trimming removed 0 bases from V and 2 bases from J, with 15 bases in between. The CDR3 sequence is CAISESVLAIDTDTQYF. CDR3 bases: TGTGCCATCAGTGAGTCCGTACTAGCAATAGACACAGATACGCAGTATTTT.

The sample holds a few counts of this clonotype. The rearrangement links TRBV27 to TRBJ2-7, with D perhaps being TRBD1 or TRBD2 (5 bases each). Trimming cost V 3 bases and J 5 bases, with 20 bases left between them. Germline assignment: CDR1 MNHEY and CDR2 SMNVEV (reference sequence). This CDR3 is 16 amino acids long. The CDR3 DNA sequence: TGTGCCAGCAGTTTTCCGGGACCCCGAACGGTCCACGAGCAGTACTTC. It yields the protein CASSFPGPRTVHEQYF.

This clonotype was observed a few times. The chain couples TRBV5-1 to TRBJ2-1, with D perhaps matching TRBD1 (6 bases). Germline V gene sequence: CDR1 SGHRS, CDR2 YFSETQ. This CDR3 contains 17 residues. V lost 1 base and J lost 2, with 16 bases in between. CDR3 nucleotide sequence: TGCGCCAGCAGCTTGTTTGTCGGGACACAAACCTACAATGAGCAGTTCTTC. This translates into CASSLFVGTQTYNEQFF.

This clonotype was seen repeatedly, ten times or more. The gene calls are TRBV6-4 and TRBJ1-1; the D is unclear. This CDR3 spans 14 amino acids. Germline CDR1 reads MRHNA; CDR2 reads SNTAGT. Trimming pared 3 bases from V and 0 bases from J, leaving 8 bases between. The CDR3 nucleotides are TGTGCCAGCAGTGAAGACGGACTGAACACTGAAGCTTTCTTT. Protein sequence: CASSEDGLNTEAFF.

This clonotype was seen many times. The chain links TRBV29-1 to TRBJ2-2; no reliable D call. This CDR3 comprises 11 residues. V lost 6 bases and J lost 5, with 7 bases in between. Germline CDR1 is SQVTM and CDR2 is ANQGSEA. The DNA of the CDR3 is TGCAGCGTCCGCTCGACCGGGGAGCTGTTTTTT. Translated, it gives CSVRSTGELFF.

In its sample, this clonotype was seen a few times. The J gene is TRBJ1-2, the V gene TRBV6-4; TRBD1 is a possible D gene (6 bases). V lost 3 bases, J lost 4 bases, and 21 bases lay in between. Germline CDR1 MRHNA, CDR2 SNTAGT. The CDR3 covers 17 residues. The CDR3 loop is CASSEIPGARSGYGYTF. In nucleotides, the CDR3 is TGTGCCAGCAGTGAAATTCCAGGGGCGAGGTCGGGCTATGGCTACACCTTC.

This clonotype was counted only a few times. The chain has TRBV27 and TRBJ2-7; 7 bases match TRBD1. The CDR3 loop spans 14 amino acids. Germline V gives CDR1 MNHEY, CDR2 SMNVEV (reference sequence). Unmatched junction bases numbered 6, after V lost 6 bases and J lost 1 base. The CDR3 spells CASRGLGQSYEQYF. The CDR3 region has the DNA TGTGCCAGCAGGGGGCTGGGACAGTCCTACGAGCAGTACTTC.

Concerning this clonotype itself: A much larger clone differs by one base, so this may be a read error. The rearrangement links TRBV20-1 to TRBJ2-5; possible D gene TRBD1, 6 bases. Germline CDR1 reads DFQATT; CDR2 reads SNEGSKA (reference sequence). This CDR3 contains 13 residues. Trimming shortened V by 6 bases and J by 9 bases, and 20 bases separated the two germline ends. The CDR3 sequence is CSAQGQDGESQYF. In nucleotides, the CDR3 is TGCAGTGCCCAGGGGCAGGACGGGGAGTCCCAGTACTTC.

The V gene is TRBV3-1, the J gene TRBJ2-2; 7 positions match TRBD1. J was trimmed by 1 base and V by 6 bases; bases with no gene match: 14. CDR3 length equals 18 residues. The V gene's germline CDR1 is LGHDT and CDR2 YNNKEL (reference sequence). The CDR3 is CASSRTRQGLGNTGELFF. Here the CDR3 DNA reads TGTGCCAGCAGTCGTACCCGACAGGGCTTGGGGAACACCGGGGAGCTGTTTTTT.

The chain recombines TRBV4-2 with TRBJ1-3; D is unresolved. CDR3 length: 13 residues. Germline CDR1 reads LGHNA; CDR2 reads YNFKEQ. Between the trimmed V and J ends, which lost 10 bases and 4 bases, there was a span of 14 bases. The CDR3 bases are TGTGCCATGGGCTCCGGGCAGGGAAACACCATATATTTT. It specifies CAMGSGQGNTIYF.

This clonotype was counted ten times or more. This sequence joins TRBV5-1 and TRBJ2-3; 7 bases align to TRBD1. Trimming took 0 bases from V and 2 from J; bases not matched to a gene: 3. The CDR3 loop spans 15 amino acids. Germline CDR1 SGHRS, CDR2 YFSETQ. CDR3 sequence (DNA): TGCGCCAGCAGCTTGGGAGGGACAGACACAGATACGCAGTATTTT. Translating it yields CASSLGGTDTDTQYF.

The rearrangement links TRBV4-2 to TRBJ2-2, with 11 nucleotides matching TRBD2. The CDR3 length is 18 residues. Germline CDR1 and CDR2: LGHNA and YNFKEQ. V was clipped by 5 bases and J by 0 bases; unmatched bases: 8. CDR3 coding DNA: TGTGCCAGCAGCAGGACTAGCGGGTTCCAGGCGAACACCGGGGAGCTGTTTTTT. This codes for CASSRTSGFQANTGELFF.

This clonotype has a handful of counts. The chain links TRBV9 to TRBJ2-7, with 7 nucleotides matching TRBD1. Germline V gene data show CDR1 as SGDLS and CDR2 as YYNGEE. This CDR3 spans 15 amino acids. V dropped 5 bases and J dropped 3; count of bases not matched to a gene: 11. In DNA, the CDR3 is TGTGCCAGCAGTAATACACAGGGGCGAAACTACGAGCAGTACTTC. This codes for CASSNTQGRNYEQYF. The whole variable domain, remainder taken from reference TRBV9 and TRBJ2-7, is DSGVTQTPKHLITATGQRVTLRCSPRSGDLSVYWYQQSLDQGLQFLIQYYNGEERAKGNILERFSAQQFPDLHSELNLSSLELGDSALYFCASSNTQGRNYEQYFGPGTRLTVT.

Many counts were recorded for this clonotype. This chain joins TRBV7-9 and TRBJ1-4; D possibly corresponds to TRBD1 (6 bases). V shed 0 bases and J shed 5 bases, with 7 bases lying between them. Germline CDR1 reads SEHNR; CDR2 reads FQNEAQ (reference sequence). This CDR3 spans 14 amino acids. CDR3 sequence: CASSLAGGNEKLFF. CDR3 DNA sequence: TGTGCCAGCAGCTTAGCAGGGGGAAATGAAAAACTGTTTTTT. Full variable domain (outside the CDR3, taken from reference TRBV7-9 and TRBJ1-4): DTGVSQNPRHKITKRGQNVTFRCDPISEHNRLYWYRQTLGQGPEFLTYFQNEAQLEKSRLLSDRFSAERPKGSFSTLEIQRTEQGDSAMYLCASSLAGGNEKLFFGSGTQLSVL.

The CDR3 loop is CASSGTRDEQFF. The CDR3 nucleotides read TGTGCCAGCAGTGGGACTAGGGATGAGCAGTTCTTC. This chain connects TRBV12-3 or TRBV12-4 to TRBJ2-1; 8 nucleotides align to TRBD2. There are 12 residues in the CDR3. With 5 bases clipped from V and 8 bases from J, the junction kept 2 bases outside the gene matches.

This clonotype was observed a few times. The chain recombines TRBV11-2 with TRBJ2-3; TRBD1 aligns across 8 bases. Germline V gene sequence: CDR1 SGHAT, CDR2 FQNNGV. Trimming took 5 bases from V and 2 from J; bases not matched to a gene: 9. The CDR3 sequence is 16 residues long. The CDR3 DNA reads as TGTGCCAGCAGCCTTTACGGACAGGGTTCCACAGATACGCAGTATTTT. Protein product: CASSLYGQGSTDTQYF. Using reference TRBV11-2 and TRBJ2-3 for the parts outside the CDR3, the full variable domain is EAGVAQSPRYKIIEKRQSVAFWCNPISGHATLYWYQQILGQGPKLLIQFQNNGVVDDSQLPKDRFSAERLKGVDSTLKIQPAKLEDSAVYLCASSLYGQGSTDTQYFGPGTRLTVL.

At least ten counts were recorded for this clonotype. The CDR3 loop is CASSPDRGGTGELFF. For the CDR3, the DNA is TGTGCCAGCAGTCCCGACAGGGGCGGCACCGGGGAGCTGTTTTTT. The chain links TRBV12-3 or TRBV12-4 to TRBJ2-2; 8 nucleotides line up with TRBD1. This CDR3 contains 15 residues. Trimming at V came to 5 bases and at J to 4 bases, leaving 6 bases not matched to a gene.

The chain combines TRBV12-3 or TRBV12-4 with TRBJ2-2; D might be TRBD1 (6 bases). V shed 4 bases and J shed 1 base, with 13 bases lying between them. There are 16 residues in the CDR3. The CDR3 bases are TGTGCCAGCAGTTCCGAGGGACACAAGAACACCGGGGAGCTGTTTTTT. This codes for CASSSEGHKNTGELFF.

The chain combines TRBV6-2 or TRBV6-3 with TRBJ1-5, with D unclear. Germline V lookup: CDR1 MNHEY, CDR2 SVGEGT. The CDR3 sequence is 13 residues long. The V and J ends lost 7 bases and 7 bases respectively, with 14 bases between them. The CDR3 sequence: CASKSGSWQPQHF. CDR3 in DNA: TGTGCCAGCAAGAGTGGGTCATGGCAGCCCCAGCATTTT.